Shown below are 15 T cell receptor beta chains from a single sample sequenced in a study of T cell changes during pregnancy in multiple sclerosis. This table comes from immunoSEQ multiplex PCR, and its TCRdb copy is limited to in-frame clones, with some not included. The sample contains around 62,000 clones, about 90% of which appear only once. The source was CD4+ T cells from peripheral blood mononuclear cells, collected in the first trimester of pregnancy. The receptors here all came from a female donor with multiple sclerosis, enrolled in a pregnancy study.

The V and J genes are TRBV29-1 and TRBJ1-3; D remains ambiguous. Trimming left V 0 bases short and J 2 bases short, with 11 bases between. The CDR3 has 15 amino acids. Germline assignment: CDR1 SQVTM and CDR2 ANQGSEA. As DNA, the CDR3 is TGCAGCGTTGAAGATCCGTTTACAGCTGGAAACACCATATATTTT. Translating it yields CSVEDPFTAGNTIYF. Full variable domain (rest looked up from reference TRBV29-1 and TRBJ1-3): SAVISQKPSRDICQRGTSLTIQCQVDSQVTMMFWYRQQPGQSLTLIATANQGSEATYESGFVIDKFPISRPNLTFSTLTVSNMSPEDSSIYLCSVEDPFTAGNTIYFGEGSWLTVV.

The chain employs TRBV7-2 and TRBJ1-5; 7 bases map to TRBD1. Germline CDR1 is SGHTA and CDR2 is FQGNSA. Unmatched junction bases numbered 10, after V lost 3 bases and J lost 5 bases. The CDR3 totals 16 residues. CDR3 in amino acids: CASSLGSNRGYQPQHF. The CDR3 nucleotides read TGTGCCAGCAGCTTGGGATCCAACAGGGGATATCAGCCCCAGCATTTT.

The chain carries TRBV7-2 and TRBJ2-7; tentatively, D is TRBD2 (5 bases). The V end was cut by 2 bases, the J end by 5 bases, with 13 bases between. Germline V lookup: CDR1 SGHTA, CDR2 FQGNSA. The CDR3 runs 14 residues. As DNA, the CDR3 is TGTGCCAGCAGCTTACTTAGGGCAGCGGACGAGCAGTACTTC. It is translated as CASSLLRAADEQYF.

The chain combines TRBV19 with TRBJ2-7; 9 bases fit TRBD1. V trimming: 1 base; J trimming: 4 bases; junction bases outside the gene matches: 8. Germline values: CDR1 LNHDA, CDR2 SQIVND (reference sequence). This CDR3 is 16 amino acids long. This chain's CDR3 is CASSIVPGTGTYEQYF. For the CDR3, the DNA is TGTGCCAGTAGTATAGTCCCCGGGACAGGGACTTACGAGCAGTACTTC.

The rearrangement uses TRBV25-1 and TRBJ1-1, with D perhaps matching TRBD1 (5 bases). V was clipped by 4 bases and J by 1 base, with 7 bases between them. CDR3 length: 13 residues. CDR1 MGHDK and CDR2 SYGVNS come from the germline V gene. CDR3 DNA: TGTGCCAGCAGTGGTCAGGGGAACACTGAAGCTTTCTTT. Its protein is CASSGQGNTEAFF. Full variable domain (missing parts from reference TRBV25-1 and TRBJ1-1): EADIYQTPRYLVIGTGKKITLECSQTMGHDKMYWYQQDPGMELHLIHYSYGVNSTEKGDLSSESTVSRIRTEHFPLTLESARPSHTSQYLCASSGQGNTEAFFGQGTRLTVV.

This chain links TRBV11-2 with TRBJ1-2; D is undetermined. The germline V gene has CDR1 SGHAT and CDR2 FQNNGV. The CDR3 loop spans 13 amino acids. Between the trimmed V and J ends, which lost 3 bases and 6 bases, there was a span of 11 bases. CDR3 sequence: CASSLGVRDGYTF. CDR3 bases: TGTGCCAGCAGCTTGGGTGTGAGGGATGGCTACACCTTC.

This chain's CDR3 is CASSYTWASGNTIYF. The CDR3 nucleotides are TGTGCCAGCAGTTACACGTGGGCCTCTGGAAACACCATATATTTT. The V gene is TRBV6-5, the J gene TRBJ1-3; D not resolved. The germline V gene encodes CDR1 MNHEY and CDR2 SVGAGI. The CDR3 contains 15 residues. V was clipped by 2 bases and J by 0 bases, with 8 bases between them.

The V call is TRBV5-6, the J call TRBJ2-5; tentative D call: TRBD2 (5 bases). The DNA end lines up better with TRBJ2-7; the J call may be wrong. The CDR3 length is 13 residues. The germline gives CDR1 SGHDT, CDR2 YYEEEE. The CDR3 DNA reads TGTGCCAGCAGCTTGGGGGAGACTGGCGAGCAGTACTTC. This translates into CASSLGETGEQYF.

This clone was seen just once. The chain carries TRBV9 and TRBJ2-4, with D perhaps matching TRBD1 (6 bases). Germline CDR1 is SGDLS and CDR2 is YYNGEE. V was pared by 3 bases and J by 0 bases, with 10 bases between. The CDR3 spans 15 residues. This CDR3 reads CASSEGTSAKNIQYF. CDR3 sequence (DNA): TGTGCCAGCAGCGAAGGGACATCAGCCAAAAACATTCAGTACTTC. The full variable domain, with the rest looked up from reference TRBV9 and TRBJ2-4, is DSGVTQTPKHLITATGQRVTLRCSPRSGDLSVYWYQQSLDQGLQFLIQYYNGEERAKGNILERFSAQQFPDLHSELNLSSLELGDSALYFCASSEGTSAKNIQYFGAGTRLSVL.

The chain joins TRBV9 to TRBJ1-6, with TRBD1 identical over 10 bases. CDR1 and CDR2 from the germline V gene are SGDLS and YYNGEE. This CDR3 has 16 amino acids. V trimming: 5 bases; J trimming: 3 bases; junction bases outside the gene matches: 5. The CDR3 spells CASSETGGLYNSPLHF. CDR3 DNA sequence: TGTGCCAGCAGTGAGACAGGGGGCCTCTATAATTCACCCCTCCACTTT. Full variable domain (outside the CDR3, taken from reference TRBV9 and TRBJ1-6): DSGVTQTPKHLITATGQRVTLRCSPRSGDLSVYWYQQSLDQGLQFLIQYYNGEERAKGNILERFSAQQFPDLHSELNLSSLELGDSALYFCASSETGGLYNSPLHFGNGTRLTVT.

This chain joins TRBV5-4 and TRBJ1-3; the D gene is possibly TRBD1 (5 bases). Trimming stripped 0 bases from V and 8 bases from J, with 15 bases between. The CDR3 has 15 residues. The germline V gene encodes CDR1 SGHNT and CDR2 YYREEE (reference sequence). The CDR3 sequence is CASSLEAGKGDTIYF. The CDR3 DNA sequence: TGTGCCAGCAGCTTGGAGGCAGGGAAAGGAGACACCATATATTTT.

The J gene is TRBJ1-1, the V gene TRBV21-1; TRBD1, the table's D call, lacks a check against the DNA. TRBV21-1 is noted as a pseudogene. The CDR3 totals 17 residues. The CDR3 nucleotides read TGTGCCAGCAGCAAAGGCAGGGGGCGACGGATGAACACTGAAGCTTTCTTT. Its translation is CASSKGRGRRMNTEAFF.

CDR3 in DNA: TGTGCCAGCAGTGGTCGCGGCCGTAACTATGGCTACACCTTC. Its translation is CASSGRGRNYGYTF. The chain is built from TRBV27 and TRBJ1-2, with D hard to call. This CDR3 has 14 residues. Germline-derived CDR1 and CDR2 are MNHEY and SMNVEV (reference sequence). V lost 5 bases to trimming and J lost 1 base, with 11 bases between them.

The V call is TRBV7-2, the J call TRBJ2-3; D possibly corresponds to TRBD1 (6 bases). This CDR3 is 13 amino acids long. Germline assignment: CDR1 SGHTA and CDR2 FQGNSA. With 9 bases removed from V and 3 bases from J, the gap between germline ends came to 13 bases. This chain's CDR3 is CASRQDTTDTQYF. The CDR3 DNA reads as TGTGCCAGTAGACAGGACACGACAGATACGCAGTATTTT.

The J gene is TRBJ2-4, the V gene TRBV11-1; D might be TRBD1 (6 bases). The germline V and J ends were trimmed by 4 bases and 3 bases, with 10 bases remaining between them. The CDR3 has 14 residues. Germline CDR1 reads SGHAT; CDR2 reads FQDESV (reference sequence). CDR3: CASSWTAVKNIQYF. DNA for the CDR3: TGTGCCAGCAGCTGGACAGCCGTCAAAAACATTCAGTACTTC. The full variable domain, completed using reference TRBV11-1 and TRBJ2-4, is EAEVAQSPRYKITEKSQAVAFWCDPISGHATLYWYRQILGQGPELLVQFQDESVVDDSQLPKDRFSAERLKGVDSTLKIQPAELGDSAMYLCASSWTAVKNIQYFGAGTRLSVL.